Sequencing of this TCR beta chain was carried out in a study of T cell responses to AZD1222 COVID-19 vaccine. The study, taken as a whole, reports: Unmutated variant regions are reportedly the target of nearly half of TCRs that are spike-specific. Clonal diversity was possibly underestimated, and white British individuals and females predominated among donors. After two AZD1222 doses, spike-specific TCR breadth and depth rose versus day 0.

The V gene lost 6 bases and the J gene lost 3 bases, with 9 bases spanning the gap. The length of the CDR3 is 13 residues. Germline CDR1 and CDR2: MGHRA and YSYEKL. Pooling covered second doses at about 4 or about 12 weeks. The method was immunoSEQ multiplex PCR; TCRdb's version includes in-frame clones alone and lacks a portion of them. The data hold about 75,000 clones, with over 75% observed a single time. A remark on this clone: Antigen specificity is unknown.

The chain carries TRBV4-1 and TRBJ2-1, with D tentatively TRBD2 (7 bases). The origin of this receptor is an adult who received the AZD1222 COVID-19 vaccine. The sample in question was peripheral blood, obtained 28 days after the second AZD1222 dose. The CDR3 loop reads CASRGGHYNEQFF. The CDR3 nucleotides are TGCGCCAGCAGGGGGGGGCACTACAATGAGCAGTTCTTC.